One and the same sample provided the 8 T cell receptor beta chains below, sequenced in a study of cytomegalovirus exposure and HLA in healthy donors. The PCR used 60 Vbeta and 13 Jbeta primers. TCRdb's copy holds only in-frame clones and misses some; the assay was immunoSEQ multiplex PCR. Of roughly 200,000 clones in the sample, roughly 76% were seen once. What was sequenced was PBMCs. These receptors originate from a woman between 25 and 40 years old in good health and CMV-seropositive.

DNA of the CDR3: TGTGCCAGCAGGAGGACAGGGTATGAAAAACTGTTTTTT. Amino acids: CASRRTGYEKLFF. J is TRBJ1-4 and V is TRBV5-6; 8 bases match TRBD1. Trimming at V came to 5 bases and at J to 6 bases, leaving 3 bases not matched to a gene. Germline values: CDR1 SGHDT, CDR2 YYEEEE. There are 13 residues in the CDR3.

The chain carries TRBV5-6 and TRBJ2-7, with 9 bases aligning to TRBD2. The trim removed 2 bases at V and 1 base at J, leaving 4 bases unmatched. Germline-derived CDR1 and CDR2 are SGHDT and YYEEEE. The CDR3 is made up of 15 amino acids. CDR3 sequence: CASSFETSGSYEQYF. In DNA, the CDR3 is TGTGCCAGCAGCTTTGAGACTAGCGGTTCCTACGAGCAGTACTTC.

This sequence joins TRBV10-3 and TRBJ2-6, with TRBD1 as a possible D gene (5 bases). CDR1 ENHRY and CDR2 SYGVKD come from the germline V gene. The CDR3 length is 15 residues. Trimming removed 11 bases at V and 2 bases at J, with 16 bases between. In DNA form, the CDR3 reads TGTGCCGTCGACAGTTCAGGAGCTGGGGCCAACGTCCTGACTTTC. Protein sequence: CAVDSSGAGANVLTF.

The chain employs TRBV29-1 and TRBJ2-7, with 7 bases aligning to TRBD1. The CDR3 is 14 amino acids. CDR1 is SQVTM, CDR2 ANQGSEA, per germline. V trimming: 5 bases; J trimming: 2 bases; junction bases outside the gene matches: 9. This chain's CDR3 is CSVRPRDRPYEQYF. CDR3 coding DNA: TGCAGCGTTCGCCCCAGGGACAGACCCTACGAGCAGTACTTC.

The chain uses TRBV28 and TRBJ2-5, with 7 positions matching TRBD1. CDR1 MDHEN and CDR2 SYDVKM come from the germline V gene. The CDR3 extends over 15 amino acids. V trimming: 4 bases; J trimming: 1 base; junction bases outside the gene matches: 6. The CDR3 coding sequence is TGTGCCAGCAGTTCCGAGGGGGCAAGCCAAGAGACCCAGTACTTC. Its translation is CASSSEGASQETQYF.

The V and J genes are TRBV18 and TRBJ1-3, with 11 bases that match TRBD1. The CDR3 runs 17 residues. Germline V gives CDR1 KGHSH, CDR2 LQKENI. J was trimmed by 2 bases and V by 3 bases; bases with no gene match: 6. CDR3 nucleotides: TGTGCCAGCTCACCCACGCCGGGACAGGGGGCTGGAAACACCATATATTTT. It yields the protein CASSPTPGQGAGNTIYF.

V usage is TRBV5-1 and J usage is TRBJ2-3, with 8 bases matching TRBD1. Germline CDR1 is SGHRS and CDR2 is YFSETQ. V dropped 3 bases and J dropped 3; count of bases not matched to a gene: 9. This CDR3 has 16 amino acids. This CDR3 reads CASSYPQGAPTDTQYF. The CDR3 DNA reads as TGCGCCAGCAGCTACCCTCAGGGGGCCCCTACAGATACGCAGTATTTT.

The chain recombines TRBV2 with TRBJ2-2; no reliable D call. Germline V gene sequence: CDR1 SNHLY, CDR2 FYNNEI. The CDR3 spans 12 residues. V shed 5 bases and J shed 6 bases, with 7 bases lying between them. CDR3 nucleotide sequence: TGTGCCAGCAGTTACTCGCCCGGGGAGCTGTTTTTT. It yields the protein CASSYSPGELFF. Drawing the rest from reference TRBV2 and TRBJ2-2, the complete variable domain is EPEVTQTPSHQVTQMGQEVILRCVPISNHLYFYWYRQILGQKVEFLVSFYNNEISEKSEIFDDQFSVERPDGSNFTLKIRSTKLEDSAMYFCASSYSPGELFFGEGSRLTVL.